One sample yielded the 27 T cell receptor beta chains listed below, sequenced in a study of T cells in Graves' hyperthyroidism and ophthalmopathy. TCR beta CDR3 regions were amplified from RNA transcripts. The HTBI primer set drove a first-round RT-PCR of the TCR CDR3. TCRdb passed the multiplex PCR reads through MiXCR, listing each CDR3 protein once. Among hundreds of thousands of distinct CDR3 sequences, around a sixth were seen once, and the ten largest hold over 15%. Sequenced: blood. These receptors all stem from a woman between 50 and 59 years old with Graves' hyperthyroidism that later progressed to Graves' ophthalmopathy.

CDR3 in amino acids: CASSDPGNNEKLFF. The CDR3, as DNA: TGTGCCAGCAGTGACCCAGGAAACAATGAAAAACTGTTTTTT. The V call is TRBV25-1, the J call TRBJ1-4; D remains unclear. The ends were cut back, 3 bases at V and 5 bases at J, with 10 bases in the middle. The germline CDR1 and CDR2 sequences are MGHDK and SYGVNS. This CDR3 is built from 14 residues.

The table lists this clonotype with a count of one. V is TRBV4-1 and J is TRBJ2-5; 12 bases align to TRBD2. The V gene's germline CDR1 is MGHRA and CDR2 YSYEKL. The CDR3 sequence is 16 residues long. The V and J ends lost 1 base and 7 bases, in that order; junction bases with no gene match: 7. CDR3 DNA: TGCGCCAGCAGCCAAGGTGCTAGCGGGGGGGCTGGGACCCAGTACTTC. This translates into CASSQGASGGAGTQYF.

This clonotype has a count of ten or more. The chain has TRBV11-2 and TRBJ2-2; a possible D gene is TRBD2 (5 bases). Trimming left V 5 bases short and J 5 bases short, with 9 bases between. This CDR3 is built from 13 residues. Germline values: CDR1 SGHAT, CDR2 FQNNGV. Here the CDR3 DNA reads TGTGCCAGCAGCCCCCGGAGGACCGGGGAGCTGTTTTTT. This gives the protein CASSPRRTGELFF. Full variable domain (remainder filled in from reference TRBV11-2 and TRBJ2-2): EAGVAQSPRYKIIEKRQSVAFWCNPISGHATLYWYQQILGQGPKLLIQFQNNGVVDDSQLPKDRFSAERLKGVDSTLKIQPAKLEDSAVYLCASSPRRTGELFFGEGSRLTVL.

The rearrangement links TRBV20-1 to TRBJ2-2; 8 bases are a match to TRBD1. CDR3 size: 14 residues. V dropped 6 bases and J dropped 6; count of bases not matched to a gene: 9. Germline CDR1 reads DFQATT; CDR2 reads SNEGSKA (reference sequence). CDR3 in amino acids: CSAATGAVAGELFF. The CDR3 DNA follows: TGCAGTGCGGCGACAGGGGCTGTAGCCGGGGAGCTGTTTTTT.

In this sample, this clonotype turned up many times. At one boundary the junction diverges from the germline segment, which might be a read error. The chain links TRBV6-1 to TRBJ1-2, with D possibly being TRBD1 (6 bases). Germline CDR1 is MNHNS and CDR2 is SASEGT. The CDR3 totals 16 residues. The CDR3 sequence: CASGEGGLTNHYGYTF. The DNA for the CDR3 is TGTGCCAGCGGTGAAGGGGGGCTGACGAATCACTATGGCTACACCTTC.

In regard to this clonotype: With a much larger clone just one base away, this may be a read error. This CDR3 is missing its conserved last phenylalanine or tryptophan, likely due to a read error. The gene calls are TRBV2 and TRBJ1-1; D remains ambiguous. The V gene's germline CDR1 is SNHLY and CDR2 FYNNEI. The length of the CDR3 is 13 residues. Trimming cost V 10 bases and J 1 base, with 13 bases left between them. The DNA for the CDR3 is TGTGCCATCACCCGAGCATCGAACACTGAAGCTTTCCTT. Its translation is CAITRASNTEAFL.

The chain is built from TRBV7-3 and TRBJ2-4; the D is unclear. Per the germline V gene, CDR1 is SGHTA and CDR2 is FQGTGA. With 5 bases removed from V and 6 bases from J, the gap between germline ends came to 11 bases. This CDR3 is built from 13 residues. Here the CDR3 reads CASSLSPLNIQYF. The CDR3 DNA is TGTGCCAGCAGCCTCAGTCCCTTAAACATTCAGTACTTC. Full variable domain (remainder filled in from reference TRBV7-3 and TRBJ2-4): GAGVSQTPSNKVTEKGKYVELRCDPISGHTALYWYRQSLGQGPEFLIYFQGTGAADDSGLPNDRFFAVRPEGSVSTLKIQRTERGDSAVYLCASSLSPLNIQYFGAGTRLSVL.

This clonotype turned up a few times. The chain has TRBV29-1 and TRBJ1-3, with 12 positions matching TRBD1. Germline-derived CDR1 and CDR2 are SQVTM and ANQGSEA. CDR3 length equals 16 residues. The V gene end was trimmed by 6 bases and the J gene end by 0 bases; junction bases not matched to a gene: 6. In nucleotides, the CDR3 is TGCAGCGTAACCGGGACAGGGGGCGGCTCTGGAAACACCATATATTTT. It codes for CSVTGTGGGSGNTIYF.

This clonotype was seen only a few times. J is TRBJ2-3 and V is TRBV2; 14 bases fit TRBD2. The CDR3 is 17 residues long. The germline V gene encodes CDR1 SNHLY and CDR2 FYNNEI. The junction had 11 bases not matched to a gene; V was cut back by 9 bases and J by 3 bases. CDR3 loop: CAREGTSGGTRTDTQYF. The CDR3 bases are TGTGCCAGGGAAGGGACTAGCGGGGGAACTCGAACAGATACGCAGTATTTT.

The V and J genes are TRBV12-5 and TRBJ1-6; D is uncertain. Germline-derived CDR1 and CDR2 are LGHNT and FRNRAP. The CDR3 extends over 15 amino acids. V was trimmed by 2 bases and J by 7 bases, leaving 12 bases between them. The CDR3 DNA sequence: TGTGCTAGTGGTTTGTGGGGAGGGTTCAATTCACCCCTCCACTTT. Translating gives CASGLWGGFNSPLHF.

The chain links TRBV20-1 to TRBJ1-2; D remains unclear. Germline CDR1 DFQATT, CDR2 SNEGSKA (reference sequence). The CDR3 runs to 10 residues. Trimming removed 7 bases from V and 5 bases from J, with 8 bases in between. DNA of the CDR3: TGCAGTGGATTGGGTTATGGCTACACCTTC. The encoded protein is CSGLGYGYTF.

The rearrangement uses TRBV5-4 and TRBJ1-1; unclear D gene. The CDR3 is 15 residues long. CDR1 is SGHNT, CDR2 YYREEE, per germline (reference sequence). V was cut by 4 bases and J by 0 bases, with 13 bases left in between. The CDR3 reads CASSPDVGLNTEAFF. In nucleotides, the CDR3 is TGTGCCAGCAGCCCCGACGTAGGGCTGAACACTGAAGCTTTCTTT. Full variable domain (missing parts from reference TRBV5-4 and TRBJ1-1): ETGVTQSPTHLIKTRGQQVTLRCSSQSGHNTVSWYQQALGQGPQFIFQYYREEENGRGNFPPRFSGLQFPNYSSELNVNALELDDSALYLCASSPDVGLNTEAFFGQGTRLTVV.

This clonotype was picked up a small number of times. This chain joins TRBV12-3 or TRBV12-4 and TRBJ2-3; D may be TRBD1 (6 bases). The CDR3 contains 13 residues. Trimming left V 2 bases short and J 6 bases short, with 9 bases between. CDR3 protein: CASSLRGLDTQYF. Here the CDR3 DNA reads TGTGCCAGCAGTTTAAGGGGGTTGGATACGCAGTATTTT.

This clonotype was recorded a few times. The chain couples TRBV12-3 or TRBV12-4 to TRBJ2-1; D remains unclear. CDR3 length: 13 residues. With 4 bases removed from V and 8 bases from J, the gap between germline ends came to 12 bases. CDR3 in amino acids: CASSSPLGDEQFF. As DNA, the CDR3 is TGTGCCAGCAGTTCCCCCCTGGGTGATGAGCAGTTCTTC.

The V and J genes are TRBV10-3 and TRBJ1-2; D is possibly TRBD1 (6 bases). Germline values: CDR1 ENHRY, CDR2 SYGVKD. The CDR3 is made up of 14 amino acids. The ends were cut back, 4 bases at V and 1 base at J, with 10 bases in the middle. The CDR3 loop is CAISGAGDNYGYTF. The CDR3 DNA sequence: TGTGCCATCAGTGGGGCAGGGGATAACTATGGCTACACCTTC.

The V call is TRBV20-1, the J call TRBJ2-1, with D tentatively TRBD1 or TRBD2 (5 bases each). The CDR3 is made up of 11 amino acids. V was pared by 0 bases and J by 9 bases, with 6 bases between. CDR1 is DFQATT, CDR2 SNEGSKA, per germline (reference sequence). In nucleotides, the CDR3 is TGCAGTGCTAGAGATGGGGGTGAGCAGTTCTTC. Amino acid sequence: CSARDGGEQFF.

The gene calls are TRBV10-2 and TRBJ2-7, with a weak D call TRBD1 (6 bases). Trimming took off 3 bases at V and 0 bases at J, with 15 bases between the two ends. CDR3 length: 16 amino acids. The germline V gene has CDR1 WSHSY and CDR2 SAAADI. This CDR3 reads CASSDPRTDISYEQYF. Written as DNA, the CDR3 is TGCGCCAGCAGTGACCCTCGGACAGATATCTCCTACGAGCAGTACTTC.

The chain links TRBV4-1 to TRBJ2-7; D unclear. Trimming stripped 0 bases from V and 7 bases from J, with 19 bases between. Germline CDR1 and CDR2: MGHRA and YSYEKL. This CDR3 contains 16 residues. CDR3 DNA: TGCGCCAGCAGCCAAGATGAAGTGGGGATCCTAGGGGAGCAGTACTTC. Its translation: CASSQDEVGILGEQYF.

The V and J genes are TRBV7-9 and TRBJ2-4; TRBD1 matches at 9 bases. The CDR3 consists of 17 residues. The V gene end was trimmed by 1 base and the J gene end by 3 bases; junction bases not matched to a gene: 7. Germline V gene lookup returns CDR1 SEHNR and CDR2 FQNEAQ (reference sequence). For the CDR3, the DNA is TGTGCCAGCAGCTTAGTCGGGACAGGGCCGGGCAAAAACATTCAGTACTTC. This gives the protein CASSLVGTGPGKNIQYF.

This clonotype was recorded at least ten times. V usage is TRBV11-1 and J usage is TRBJ2-5; no clear D gene. V dropped 1 base and J dropped 5 bases, with 11 bases sitting between them. The CDR3 loop spans 14 amino acids. Germline V CDR1 and CDR2: SGHAT, FQDESV (reference sequence). The CDR3 DNA follows: TGTGCCAGCAGCTTAGTGGGCGGCGTGGAGACCCAGTACTTC. Translating gives CASSLVGGVETQYF. The complete variable domain, with remaining parts taken from reference TRBV11-1 and TRBJ2-5, reads EAEVAQSPRYKITEKSQAVAFWCDPISGHATLYWYRQILGQGPELLVQFQDESVVDDSQLPKDRFSAERLKGVDSTLKIQPAELGDSAMYLCASSLVGGVETQYFGPGTRLLVL.

This clonotype was seen many times. CDR3 residues: CASSQDRGGGEQYF. The CDR3, as DNA: TGCGCCAGCAGCCAGGACAGGGGAGGTGGCGAGCAGTACTTC. The chain has TRBV5-1 and TRBJ2-7; 9 nucleotides agree with TRBD1. This CDR3 is 14 amino acids long. V lost 4 bases and J lost 6; bases outside the gene matches: 8. CDR1 and CDR2 from the germline V gene are SGHRS and YFSETQ.

This clonotype was recorded many times. This sequence joins TRBV3-1 and TRBJ2-3; 14 bases line up with TRBD2. Germline V gene lookup returns CDR1 LGHDT and CDR2 YNNKEL (reference sequence). The CDR3 spans 16 residues. V shed 3 bases, J shed 5 bases, and the junction held 4 bases outside the gene matches. CDR3 sequence (DNA): TGTGCCAGCAGCCAGACTAGCGGGGGGGCCGGAGATACGCAGTATTTT. Protein product: CASSQTSGGAGDTQYF.

This clonotype came up many times. DNA of the CDR3: TGTGCCAGCTCGGAACAGGGGGCGCGAAACTATGGCTACACCTTC. Protein product: CASSEQGARNYGYTF. The chain carries TRBV18 and TRBJ1-2; 9 bases are shared with TRBD1. Germline V gives CDR1 KGHSH, CDR2 LQKENI. Trimming took 6 bases from V and 2 from J; bases not matched to a gene: 7. The CDR3 length is 15 residues.

This rearrangement joins TRBV12-3 or TRBV12-4 to TRBJ2-7; 8 nucleotides align to TRBD2. V shed 6 bases, J shed 5 bases, and the junction held 9 bases outside the gene matches. The CDR3 spans 14 residues. CDR3 protein: CASSPGLAPNEQYF. CDR3 nucleotides: TGTGCCAGCAGCCCAGGACTAGCCCCAAACGAGCAGTACTTC.

The chain couples TRBV6-1 to TRBJ1-1, with unresolved D. This CDR3 contains 11 residues. The germline CDR1 and CDR2 sequences are MNHNS and SASEGT. Deletions cut 6 bases from V and 7 bases from J, with 9 bases between. CDR3 in DNA: TGTGCCAGCAGGACCCGGCTTGAAGCTTTCTTT. Translating gives CASRTRLEAFF.

This clonotype was seen ten or more times. CDR3 sequence (DNA): TGTGCCTGGACCCCTCCAGGACTAGCGGGGGGTGCGCAGTATTTT. This encodes CAWTPPGLAGGAQYF. The gene calls are TRBV30 and TRBJ2-3; 14 nucleotides match TRBD2. Germline V CDR1 and CDR2: GTSNPN, SVGIG (reference sequence). The trim removed 4 bases at V and 10 bases at J, leaving 10 bases unmatched. The CDR3 totals 15 residues. Filled out from reference TRBV30 and TRBJ2-3, the complete variable domain reads SQTIHQWPATLVQPVGSPLSLECTVEGTSNPNLYWYRQAAGRGLQLLFYSVGIGQISSEVPQNLSASRPQDRQFILSSKKLLLSDSGFYLCAWTPPGLAGGAQYFGPGTRLTVL.

The V and J genes are TRBV7-9 and TRBJ2-2; the match to TRBD2 covers 7 bases. This CDR3 is 16 amino acids long. From germline, CDR1 is SEHNR and CDR2 FQNEAQ (reference sequence). J lost 5 bases, V lost 3 bases, and 9 bases had no gene match. The CDR3 coding sequence is TGTGCCAGCAGCTTTTTGGCGGGGGTACGGACCGGGGAGCTGTTTTTT. This encodes CASSFLAGVRTGELFF.